Here is one T cell receptor beta chain with its context. The target antigen is unknown. This specimen belongs to a study of T cell repertoires in cytomegalovirus infection. On the study more broadly: Selection of CMV epitopes for the study included recently identified HLA-C-restricted and well-studied HLA-B-restricted ones. The study, taken as a whole, reports: Ex vivo responses were dominated by HLA-C-restricted CMV-specific TCR beta clonotypes.

One entry per CDR3 protein, called by TCRdb with MiXCR from the reads. This table has around 49,000 distinct CDR3 sequences, roughly a fifth appearing once. The input for sequencing was CD8+ T cells from cultured PBMCs, taken from culture after CMV antigen stimulation. The receptor comes from a human donor in good health (CMV status not recorded). Some clones in this sample may be carry-over from other donors' samples.

CDR3 nucleotide sequence: TGCGCCAGCAGCCAAGATACGAGGGGAATCACTGAAGCTTTCTTT. Translated: CASSQDTRGITEAFF. The J gene is TRBJ1-1, the V gene TRBV4-3, with a weak D call TRBD1 (5 bases). The CDR3 contains 15 residues. Germline V gene data show CDR1 as LGHNA and CDR2 as YSLEER. Trimming left V 0 bases short and J 4 bases short, with 12 bases between.